The 26 T cell receptor beta chains presented below share a single source sample, sequenced in a study of identical twins. TCRdb re-analysed the 5' RACE reads in MiXCR, keeping a single row per CDR3 protein. The table includes more than 400,000 distinct CDR3 sequences, 12% to 15% detected once. The data were also submitted as part of a second study, on yellow fever vaccine responses in identical twins.

The sequenced sample was CD4+ T cells sorted from blood. The receptors here all came from a woman younger than 30 in good health.

This clonotype has more than one count but fewer than ten. V and J are TRBV29-1 and TRBJ2-1; the match to TRBD1 covers 7 bases. V was pared by 6 bases and J by 3 bases, with 14 bases of the junction left unmatched. Germline CDR1 SQVTM, CDR2 ANQGSEA. The length of the CDR3 is 16 residues. The chain's CDR3 is CSVQTGDIYGYNEQFF. The CDR3 DNA reads TGCAGCGTCCAAACAGGGGACATCTACGGCTACAATGAGCAGTTCTTC.

This clonotype turned up a few times. The chain uses TRBV12-3 or TRBV12-4 and TRBJ2-3; D unresolved. V was trimmed by 4 bases and J by 4 bases, leaving 12 bases between them. This CDR3 is 14 amino acids long. The CDR3 spells CASSYTPASDTQYF. Here the CDR3 DNA reads TGTGCCAGCAGTTATACACCGGCGTCAGATACGCAGTATTTT.

The chain is built from TRBV3-1 and TRBJ2-7; D is unclear. Germline CDR1 LGHDT, CDR2 YNNKEL (reference sequence). V was pared by 4 bases and J by 7 bases, with 8 bases between. The CDR3 runs 11 residues. The DNA of the CDR3 is TGTGCCAGCAGCCGATCGACAGAGCAGTACTTC. Its translation is CASSRSTEQYF.

The CDR3 protein is CASMTRGAFYEQYF. The DNA of the CDR3 is TGTGCCAGCATGACCCGAGGAGCATTCTACGAGCAGTACTTC. The chain carries TRBV6-5 and TRBJ2-7; no reliable D call. V was pared by 7 bases and J by 3 bases, with 16 bases between. CDR1 and CDR2 (germline): MNHEY, SVGAGI. The CDR3 length is 14 residues.

The sample holds many counts of this clonotype. The chain links TRBV12-3 or TRBV12-4 to TRBJ2-7; TRBD1 is a possible D gene (5 bases). The CDR3 sequence is 13 residues long. V gave up 7 bases and J gave up 2 bases, with 12 bases separating them. CDR3: CASTDTLAYEQYV. CDR3 in DNA: TGTGCCAGCACGGACACCCTGGCCTACGAGCAGTACGTC.

This clonotype was seen at least ten times. V and J are TRBV3-1 and TRBJ2-1; D may be TRBD2 (5 bases). The CDR3 covers 14 residues. Germline V gene data show CDR1 as LGHDT and CDR2 as YNNKEL (reference sequence). The V gene lost 1 base and the J gene lost 10 bases, with 14 bases spanning the gap. The DNA for the CDR3 is TGTGCCAGCAGCCAAGGCCTGTTCTCTAGCGAGCAGTTCTTC. This gives the protein CASSQGLFSSEQFF.

This clonotype was detected a few times. V usage is TRBV15 and J usage is TRBJ1-1; D unclear. The germline V gene encodes CDR1 LNHNV and CDR2 YYDKDF (reference sequence). V dropped 0 bases and J dropped 4 bases, with 12 bases sitting between them. The CDR3 loop spans 15 amino acids. The CDR3 DNA sequence: TGTGCCACCAGCAGAGATGTCGGGCGGAGCACTGAAGCTTTCTTT. Translating gives CATSRDVGRSTEAFF.

The rearrangement joins TRBV15 to TRBJ2-5, with D perhaps given as TRBD1 or TRBD2 (5 bases each). The CDR3 contains 14 residues. The germline V gene has CDR1 LNHNV and CDR2 YYDKDF (reference sequence). V was cut by 4 bases and J by 2 bases, with 11 bases left in between. The CDR3 is CATSNRDGQETQYF. CDR3 coding DNA: TGTGCCACCAGCAACCGGGACGGACAAGAGACCCAGTACTTC.

The rearrangement links TRBV20-1 to TRBJ1-1; unclear D gene. Trimming took 1 base from V and 1 from J, leaving 7 bases between them. The length of the CDR3 is 13 residues. Looked up from germline, CDR1 is DFQATT and CDR2 is SNEGSKA (reference sequence). The CDR3 DNA follows: TGCAGTGCTAGAGTCGATACGAACACTGAAGCTTTCTTT. Protein product: CSARVDTNTEAFF.

The V gene is TRBV2, the J gene TRBJ2-1; TRBD2 is a possible D gene (6 bases). Trimming took off 8 bases at V and 1 base at J, with 12 bases between the two ends. CDR1 is SNHLY and CDR2 is FYNNEI in the germline V gene. This CDR3 region has 14 residues. Here the CDR3 DNA reads TGTGCCAGCCAACCTAGCGTGTCCTACAATGAGCAGTTCTTC. This encodes CASQPSVSYNEQFF.

This chain joins TRBV6-1 and TRBJ1-2; D not resolved. CDR3 length: 14 amino acids. Between the trimmed V and J ends, which lost 5 bases and 1 base, there was a span of 11 bases. CDR1 and CDR2 (germline): MNHNS, SASEGT. In nucleotides, the CDR3 is TGTGCCAGCAGTCCCAGCTTATTTAACTATGGCTACACCTTC. Translated, it gives CASSPSLFNYGYTF.

This clonotype was counted once. A junction end diverges from the germline sequence, so it may reflect a read error. The genes are TRBV3-1 and TRBJ2-3; 11 nucleotides match TRBD2. Per germline, CDR1 LGHDT and CDR2 YNNKEL (reference sequence). CDR3 length: 17 amino acids. The DNA for the CDR3 is TGTACCAGCAGTTCCGGGGTAGCGGGAGGGCAGGTAGATACGCAGTATTTT. This gives the protein CTSSSGVAGGQVDTQYF.

This chain's CDR3 is CASSNPLWDLSYNEQFF. As DNA, the CDR3 is TGTGCCAGCAGCAATCCCCTTTGGGACCTTTCCTACAATGAGCAGTTCTTC. The chain couples TRBV21-1 to TRBJ2-1. TRBV21-1 is a recognized pseudogene. The length of the CDR3 is 17 residues.

This clonotype was counted at least ten times. The chain employs TRBV11-1 and TRBJ2-1; 9 nucleotides agree with TRBD1. Germline-derived CDR1 and CDR2 are SGHAT and FQDESV (reference sequence). V shed 3 bases, J shed 8 bases, and the junction held 5 bases outside the gene matches. This CDR3 spans 14 amino acids. The CDR3 DNA sequence: TGTGCCAGCAGCTTCTTACAGGGGGCCTATGAGCAGTTCTTC. Protein sequence: CASSFLQGAYEQFF.

The V and J genes are TRBV5-1 and TRBJ1-2; D is unresolved. The CDR3 spans 16 residues. Trimming took 0 bases from V and 8 from J, leaving 20 bases between them. From germline, CDR1 is SGHRS and CDR2 YFSETQ. The CDR3 region has the DNA TGCGCCAGCAGCTTGGGGCACACGGCCTCGTTTGTAGGCTACACCTTC. This translates into CASSLGHTASFVGYTF.

The V gene is TRBV12-3 or TRBV12-4, the J gene TRBJ1-6; D might be TRBD1 (5 bases). CDR3 size: 15 residues. V was shortened by 7 bases and J by 9 bases, with 19 bases between the two germline ends. The CDR3 region is CASTNGQGRISPLHF. In nucleotides, the CDR3 is TGTGCCAGCACCAACGGGCAGGGAAGGATTTCACCCCTCCACTTT.

This clonotype was recorded at least ten times. One junction end does not reproduce the germline sequence, and a read error may be involved. The chain carries TRBV5-1 and TRBJ2-3, with D hard to call. Per germline, CDR1 SGHRS and CDR2 YFSETQ. The CDR3 contains 12 residues. The chain's CDR3 is CASSLNLDTQYF. CDR3 in DNA: TGTGCCAGCAGCTTAAATCTGGATACGCAGTATTTT.

This clonotype was seen more than once but under ten times. V is TRBV3-1 and J is TRBJ1-4, with TRBD1 as a possible D gene (5 bases). Germline V lookup: CDR1 LGHDT, CDR2 YNNKEL (reference sequence). V dropped 6 bases and J dropped 7 bases, with 15 bases sitting between them. The CDR3 length is 14 residues. CDR3 sequence: CASRRGPKFEKLFF. CDR3 DNA: TGTGCCAGCAGGCGGGGACCGAAGTTTGAAAAACTGTTTTTT.

The CDR3 is CASSLAVPEIQYF. The CDR3 DNA sequence: TGCGCCAGCAGCTTGGCCGTGCCAGAGATTCAGTACTTC. The chain employs TRBV5-1 and TRBJ2-4; D unresolved. The germline V gene has CDR1 SGHRS and CDR2 YFSETQ. The CDR3 spans 13 residues. Deletions cut 0 bases from V and 10 bases from J, with 11 bases between. Drawing the rest from reference TRBV5-1 and TRBJ2-4, the complete variable domain is KAGVTQTPRYLIKTRGQQVTLSCSPISGHRSVSWYQQTPGQGLQFLFEYFSETQRNKGNFPGRFSGRQFSNSRSEMNVSTLELGDSALYLCASSLAVPEIQYFGAGTRLSVL.

The chain recombines TRBV10-3 with TRBJ2-7; 7 bases match TRBD2. The CDR3 has 16 amino acids. The trim removed 0 bases at V and 2 bases at J, leaving 7 bases unmatched. Germline CDR1 and CDR2: ENHRY and SYGVKD. This CDR3 reads CAISESQLAPTYEQYF. The CDR3 DNA is TGTGCCATCAGTGAGTCACAACTAGCGCCAACCTACGAGCAGTACTTC.

This clonotype came up many times. The chain employs TRBV7-2 and TRBJ2-7, with D unresolved. Germline assignment: CDR1 SGHTA and CDR2 FQGNSA. CDR3 length equals 14 residues. V was cut by 2 bases and J by 2 bases, with 10 bases left in between. This CDR3 reads CASSLFGITYEQYF. The DNA of the CDR3 is TGTGCCAGCAGCTTATTCGGCATAACCTACGAGCAGTACTTC.

The chain links TRBV20-1 to TRBJ2-5; D remains unclear. From germline, CDR1 is DFQATT and CDR2 SNEGSKA (reference sequence). This CDR3 is 14 amino acids long. With 3 bases removed from V and 1 base from J, the gap between germline ends came to 12 bases. The CDR3 reads CSASGGQLQETQYF. The CDR3 coding sequence is TGCAGTGCTAGTGGTGGGCAGCTCCAAGAGACCCAGTACTTC.

There are a few counts of this clonotype. The chain joins TRBV6-1 to TRBJ2-1, with 10 bases aligning to TRBD2. Trimming cost V 6 bases and J 5 bases; bases outside gene matches: 7. This CDR3 spans 15 amino acids. CDR1 and CDR2 from the germline V gene are MNHNS and SASEGT. The CDR3 DNA reads TGTGCCAGCAGCGGCCCTAGCGGGGGCAACAATGAGCAGTTCTTC. Amino acid sequence: CASSGPSGGNNEQFF.

The chain combines TRBV10-1 with TRBJ2-2; perhaps TRBD1 as D (6 bases). The germline V gene encodes CDR1 WNHNN and CDR2 SYGVQD (reference sequence). V was shortened by 2 bases and J by 3 bases, with 16 bases between the two germline ends. The CDR3 spans 17 residues. CDR3 coding DNA: TGCGCCAGCAGTGAGCTGGGGGCTGCAGGCCACACCGGGGAGCTGTTTTTT. Translating gives CASSELGAAGHTGELFF.

This clonotype was counted between two and nine times. The chain employs TRBV6-1 and TRBJ1-5; D gene ambiguous. The CDR3 totals 15 residues. Germline V gene data show CDR1 as MNHNS and CDR2 as SASEGT. Between the trimmed V and J ends, which lost 6 bases and 6 bases, there was a span of 18 bases. In nucleotides, the CDR3 is TGTGCCAGCAGCCCCGTTGGAGGGAGGGCTCAGCCCCAGCATTTT. Translated: CASSPVGGRAQPQHF.

The chain is built from TRBV12-3 or TRBV12-4 and TRBJ2-5; D is perhaps TRBD2 (6 bases). V was clipped by 5 bases and J by 2 bases, with 12 bases between them. The CDR3 has 14 amino acids. CDR3 sequence: CASSPDSGQETQYF. The DNA for the CDR3 is TGTGCCAGCAGTCCGGATAGCGGACAAGAGACCCAGTACTTC.